A selection of T cell receptor beta chains follows, all from one sample in a study of T cells in Graves' hyperthyroidism and ophthalmopathy. Using its own MiXCR run on the multiplex PCR reads, TCRdb lists one record per CDR3 protein. The sample lists nearly 750,000 distinct CDR3 sequences, 35% seen once, with more than 25% in the top ten. The source material was blood. The source of these receptors is a woman between 40 and 50 years old with Graves' hyperthyroidism. Each CDR3 is given with its conserved first and last residue. A D gene is named only where the DNA matches it firmly. Clone size is stated in some rows and not others, as once, few, many or a class when expanded.

J: TRBJ2-5; size: few; V: TRBV6-5; D: .; CDR3: CASQQETQYF; DNA: TGTGCCAGCCAGCAAGAGACCCAGTACTTC
J: TRBJ1-2; size: few; V: TRBV4-1; D: .; CDR3: CASSQGTATLYGYTF; DNA: TGCGCCAGCAGCCAGGGGACTGCGACTCTCTATGGCTACACCTTC
J: TRBJ1-2; size: .; V: TRBV4-1; D: TRBD1; CDR3: CASSHPGTGNYGYTF; DNA: TGCGCCAGCAGCCATCCCGGGACAGGGAACTATGGCTACACCTTC
J: TRBJ1-1; size: .; V: TRBV28; D: TRBD1; CDR3: CASITTGGGTEAFF; DNA: TGTGCCAGCATTACTACAGGGGGCGGCACTGAAGCTTTCTTT
J: TRBJ1-2; size: few; V: TRBV7-2; D: .; CDR3: CASSPKGGGAYGYTF; DNA: TGTGCCAGCAGCCCAAAGGGCGGTGGGGCCTATGGCTACACCTTC
J: TRBJ2-6; size: few; V: TRBV6-6; D: .; CDR3: CASSYSRRSGAGANVLTF; DNA: TGTGCCAGCAGTTACTCGAGGCGTTCAGGGGCTGGGGCCAACGTCCTGACTTTC
J: TRBJ2-6; size: .; V: TRBV10-3; D: .; CDR3: CAISPNVLTF; DNA: TGTGCCATCTCCCCCAACGTCCTGACTTTC
J: TRBJ1-5; size: many; V: TRBV2; D: .; CDR3: CASSEVYQPQHF; DNA: TGTGCCAGCAGTGAGGTGTATCAGCCCCAGCATTTT
J: TRBJ1-1; size: few; V: TRBV7-2; D: .; CDR3: CASSQVAAAHTEAFF; DNA: TGTGCCAGCAGCCAAGTCGCGGCTGCCCACACTGAAGCTTTCTTT
J: TRBJ1-1; size: few; V: TRBV2; D: .; CDR3: CASFSENMSTEAFF; DNA: TGTGCCAGCTTCTCGGAGAATATGAGCACTGAAGCTTTCTTT
J: TRBJ2-2; size: many; V: TRBV2; D: .; CDR3: CASSEIRELFF; DNA: TGTGCCAGCAGCGAAATCAGGGAGCTGTTTTTT
J: TRBJ1-2; size: many; V: TRBV6-5; D: .; CDR3: CASSYETDYGYTF; DNA: TGTGCCAGCAGTTACGAGACAGACTATGGCTACACCTTC
J: TRBJ1-3; size: many; V: TRBV10-3; D: .; CDR3: CAITAGNTIYF; DNA: TGTGCCATCACAGCTGGAAACACCATATATTTT
J: TRBJ2-7; size: .; V: TRBV7-9; D: .; CDR3: CASSASGTPSYEQYF; DNA: TGTGCCAGCAGCGCGTCCGGGACACCGTCCTACGAGCAGTACTTC
J: TRBJ1-2; size: many; V: TRBV5-6; D: .; CDR3: CASSLASARSYGYTF; DNA: TGTGCCAGCAGCTTGGCCTCGGCAAGAAGCTATGGCTACACCTTC
J: TRBJ1-3; size: many; V: TRBV12-3/TRBV12-4; D: .; CDR3: CASSLSMDTIYF; DNA: TGTGCCAGCAGTTTATCTATGGACACCATATATTTT
J: TRBJ2-2; size: few; V: TRBV20-1; D: .; CDR3: CSASRLNTGELFF; DNA: TGCAGTGCTAGCCGCCTGAACACCGGGGAGCTGTTTTTT
J: TRBJ2-7; size: .; V: TRBV10-3; D: .; CDR3: CAISRDGSYEQYF; DNA: TGTGCCATCAGCCGGGACGGCTCCTACGAGCAGTACTTC
J: TRBJ2-5; size: many; V: TRBV2; D: TRBD1; CDR3: CASSDGQGAGIQYF; DNA: TGTGCCAGCAGTGACGGACAGGGCGCCGGCATCCAGTACTTC
J: TRBJ1-2; size: .; V: TRBV6-5; D: .; CDR3: CASRSGKLGYTF; DNA: TGTGCCAGCAGGTCAGGGAAGCTGGGCTACACCTTC
J: TRBJ1-1; size: few; V: TRBV6-5; D: .; CDR3: CASYPLRHLNTEAFF; DNA: TGTGCCAGCTACCCGCTAAGACACCTGAACACTGAAGCTTTCTTT
J: TRBJ1-2; size: many; V: TRBV19; D: TRBD1; CDR3: CASSPRAGGDYGYTF; DNA: TGTGCCAGTAGTCCCCGGGCAGGGGGGGACTATGGCTACACCTTC
J: TRBJ1-3; size: many; V: TRBV7-6; D: TRBD1; CDR3: CASSPLQGERPSGNTIYF; DNA: TGTGCCAGCAGCCCATTACAGGGGGAGCGCCCTTCTGGAAACACCATATATTTT
J: TRBJ1-6; size: .; V: TRBV28; D: .; CDR3: CASSLMTENSPLHF; DNA: TGTGCCAGCAGTTTAATGACAGAAAATTCACCCCTCCACTTT
J: TRBJ1-1; size: .; V: TRBV19; D: .; CDR3: CASTGLVSTEAFF; DNA: TGTGCCTCGACAGGTTTGGTGAGCACTGAAGCTTTCTTT
J: TRBJ1-4; size: .; V: TRBV15; D: .; CDR3: CATSRVGRDEKLFF; DNA: TGTGCCACCAGCAGAGTTGGCAGGGATGAAAAACTGTTTTTT
J: TRBJ2-7; size: .; V: TRBV10-3; D: TRBD2; CDR3: CAVKTSGGIYEQYF; DNA: TGTGCCGTCAAAACTAGCGGGGGAATCTACGAGCAGTACTTC
J: TRBJ2-5; size: few; V: TRBV9; D: .; CDR3: CASSVGTKETQYF; DNA: TGTGCCAGCAGCGTAGGCACCAAAGAGACCCAGTACTTC
J: TRBJ2-2; size: .; V: TRBV7-8; D: TRBD1; CDR3: CASSSQGASTGELFF; DNA: TGTGCCAGCAGCTCACAGGGGGCATCAACCGGGGAGCTGTTTTTT
J: TRBJ2-7; size: .; V: TRBV7-2; D: .; CDR3: CASSLGMVTEEQYF; DNA: TGTGCCAGCAGCTTAGGGATGGTCACTGAAGAGCAGTACTTC
J: TRBJ2-7; size: few; V: TRBV19; D: .; CDR3: CASSPTGGGGEQYF; DNA: TGTGCCAGTAGCCCGACTGGGGGCGGCGGCGAGCAGTACTTC
J: TRBJ1-5; size: .; V: TRBV7-4; D: TRBD1; CDR3: CASGRDSDQPQHF; DNA: TGTGCCAGCGGCCGGGACAGTGATCAGCCCCAGCATTTT
J: TRBJ2-2; size: .; V: TRBV29-1; D: TRBD1; CDR3: CSVEGQGNGWTTGELFF; DNA: TGCAGCGTTGAGGGACAGGGGAACGGATGGACGACCGGGGAGCTGTTTTTT
J: TRBJ1-3; size: few; V: TRBV7-9; D: .; CDR3: CASSLEASRRSSGNTIYF; DNA: TGTGCCAGCAGCTTAGAAGCGAGCCGCAGAAGCTCTGGAAACACCATATATTTT
J: TRBJ1-2; size: .; V: TRBV10-3; D: .; CDR3: CAISGGRTYYGYTF; DNA: TGTGCCATCAGTGGAGGGAGGACATACTATGGCTACACCTTC
J: TRBJ1-2; size: few; V: TRBV27; D: .; CDR3: CASRGMGGYGYTF; DNA: TGTGCCAGCAGGGGTATGGGAGGCTATGGCTACACCTTC
J: TRBJ2-7; size: many; V: TRBV6-6; D: TRBD1; CDR3: CASIRGTDLAYEQYF; DNA: TGTGCCAGCATAAGAGGGACAGATTTAGCCTACGAGCAGTACTTC
J: TRBJ1-4; size: few; V: TRBV2; D: .; CDR3: CASKWKATNEKLFF; DNA: TGTGCCAGCAAGTGGAAGGCAACTAATGAAAAACTGTTTTTT
J: TRBJ2-7; size: .; V: TRBV11-2; D: .; CDR3: CASSLEGWSTGKYF; DNA: TGTGCCAGCAGCTTAGAAGGATGGAGCACCGGGAAGTACTTC
J: TRBJ1-4; size: many; V: TRBV7-8; D: TRBD1; CDR3: CASSLIATGLLSPDEKLFF; DNA: TGTGCCAGCAGCTTGATCGCGACAGGGCTTCTTTCCCCCGATGAAAAACTGTTTTTT